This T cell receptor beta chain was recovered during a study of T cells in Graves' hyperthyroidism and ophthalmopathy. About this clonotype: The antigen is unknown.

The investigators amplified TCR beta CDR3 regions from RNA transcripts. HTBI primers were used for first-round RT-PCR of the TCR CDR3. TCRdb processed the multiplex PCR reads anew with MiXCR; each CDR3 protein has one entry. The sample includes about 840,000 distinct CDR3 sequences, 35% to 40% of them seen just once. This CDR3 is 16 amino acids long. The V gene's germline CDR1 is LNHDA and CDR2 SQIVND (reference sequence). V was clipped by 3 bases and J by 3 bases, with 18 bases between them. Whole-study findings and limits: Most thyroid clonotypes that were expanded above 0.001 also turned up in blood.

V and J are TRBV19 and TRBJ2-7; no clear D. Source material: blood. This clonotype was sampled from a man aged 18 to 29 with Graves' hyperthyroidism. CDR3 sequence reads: CASSIGPASENYEQYF. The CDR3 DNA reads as TGTGCCAGTAGTATTGGCCCGGCAAGCGAGAACTACGAGCAGTACTTC.